The rows below give T cell receptor beta chains drawn from one sample of a study of CDR3 diversity in severe acne. MiXCR was run by TCRdb on the PCR reads, yielding one entry per CDR3 protein. This sample has some 84,000 distinct CDR3 sequences; roughly half occur once, and the top ten carry about 9.5%. The sample was blood. These receptors all come from a male donor in good health, serving as a control. The CDR3 runs from the conserved cysteine through the conserved F or W. The order of the fields is D gene, CDR3 length, V gene, J gene, clone size, CDR3 DNA, CDR3 protein. A D gene is named only where the DNA matches it firmly. The size field is filled for only some rows; it gives once, few, many or a size class.

TRBD2,16,TRBV9,TRBJ2-3,medium-sized,TGTGCCAGCAGCGTTGGACTAGCGGGAGTGACAGATACGCAGTATTTT,CASSVGLAGVTDTQYF
.,8,TRBV7-9,TRBJ1-1,many,TGTGCCACCACTGAAGCTTTCTTT,CATTEAFF
.,16,TRBV15,TRBJ2-5,many,TGTGCCACCAGCAGAGATTTCGGGCCGTACCAAGAGACCCAGTACTTC,CATSRDFGPYQETQYF
.,12,TRBV13,TRBJ2-7,.,TGTGCCAGCAGCACCCCGACCCAAGAGCAGTACTTC,CASSTPTQEQYF
.,13,TRBV29-1,TRBJ1-2,few,TGCAGCGTTGAATGGGGCTCCGGATATGGCTACACCTTC,CSVEWGSGYGYTF
TRBD2,14,TRBV7-3,TRBJ2-1,medium-sized,TGTGCCAGCGCCGGACTAGCGGGGTCCAATGAGCAGTTCTTC,CASAGLAGSNEQFF
.,14,TRBV7-9,TRBJ2-7,.,TGTGCCAGCAGTTTAGAGGGGTGGCCCTACGAGCAGTACTTC,CASSLEGWPYEQYF
TRBD1,14,TRBV2,TRBJ1-4,few,TGTGCCAGCAATGGCAGGGGGCCAGGTGAAAAACTGTTTTTT,CASNGRGPGEKLFF
.,14,TRBV6-1,TRBJ1-1,many,TGTGCCAGCAGTGAAGGGACGGCGAACACTGAAGCTTTCTTT,CASSEGTANTEAFF
TRBD2,15,TRBV5-6,TRBJ2-3,many,TGTGCCAGCAGCCTTAGCGGGGGCCCCACAGATACGCAGTATTTT,CASSLSGGPTDTQYF
.,16,TRBV6-1,TRBJ1-3,many,TGTGCCAGCAGTGAATTGCAGGGACTCTCTGGAAACACCATATATTTT,CASSELQGLSGNTIYF
TRBD2,11,TRBV6-5,TRBJ2-1,many,TGTGCCAGCAGCCCGGGGGGGGGCGGATTCTTC,CASSPGGGGFF
.,10,TRBV5-4,TRBJ2-7,.,TGTGCCAGGGGGGGCTACGAGCAGTACTTC,CARGGYEQYF
TRBD1,13,TRBV2,TRBJ2-7,once,TGTGCCTGCAGTGAACAGGGGTCCTACGAGCAGTACTTC,CACSEQGSYEQYF
TRBD1,13,TRBV6-1,TRBJ2-7,.,TGTGCCATCACCGGGACAGGGTTAAACGAGCAGTACTTC,CAITGTGLNEQYF
TRBD1,16,TRBV20-1,TRBJ2-1,.,TGCAGCACTCAAGCGGAGGACAGGGTAATGATCAATGAGCAGTTCTTC,CSTQAEDRVMINEQFF
.,13,TRBV15,TRBJ1-1,.,TGTGCCACCAGCGGCGCAAGGAACACTGAAGCTTTCTTT,CATSGARNTEAFF
.,13,TRBV24-1,TRBJ1-1,few,TGTGCCACCAGGGCCCGGGGTACAGTTGAAGCTTTCTTT,CATRARGTVEAFF
.,14,TRBV10-3,TRBJ1-5,many,TGTGCCATCAGCGCACAGACGAGCAATCAGCCCCAGCATTTT,CAISAQTSNQPQHF
.,13,TRBV7-8,TRBJ1-5,.,TGTGCCAGCAGCTTACAGGGAGATCAGCCCCAGCATTTT,CASSLQGDQPQHF
.,13,TRBV6-2/TRBV6-3,TRBJ1-1,many,TGTGCCAGCAGTTCAACAGAGAACACTGAAGCTTTCTTT,CASSSTENTEAFF
.,17,TRBV20-1,TRBJ1-3,.,TGCAGTGCTAGAGGGTCGGGTAGCCTCTACTATGGCTACACCATATATTTT,CSARGSGSLYYGYTIYF
.,15,TRBV3-1,TRBJ1-2,many,TGTGCCAGCAGCGACGGGGACCCGGACCCCTATGGCTACACCTTC,CASSDGDPDPYGYTF
TRBD1,17,TRBV19,TRBJ1-5,.,TGTGCCAGTAATCAAAGGGGAGGGGGCGCGGGCAATCAGCCCCAGCATTTT,CASNQRGGGAGNQPQHF
.,16,TRBV10-2,TRBJ2-3,.,TGCGCCAGCAGTGAGTCAGGGGGAGGGGGCGGAGATACGCAGTATTTT,CASSESGGGGGDTQYF
.,14,TRBV6-4,TRBJ2-2,.,TGTGCCAGCATTAAGGGGATTGGAGCCGGGGAGCTGTTTTTT,CASIKGIGAGELFF
.,13,TRBV6-1,TRBJ1-6,.,TGTGCCAGCGGAACACCATATAATTCACCCCTCCACTTT,CASGTPYNSPLHF
TRBD2,15,TRBV4-1,TRBJ2-7,medium-sized,TGCGCCAGCAGCCAAGTCGGGACTAGTCATGACAAGCAGTACTTC,CASSQVGTSHDKQYF
.,14,TRBV28,TRBJ1-5,.,TGTGCCAGCAGTTCCTACAGGGAGCAAGAGACCCAGCATTTT,CASSSYREQETQHF
.,15,TRBV24-1,TRBJ2-1,.,TGTGCCACCAGTGAGTGGGGGGCGGGTAAAGAAGAGCAGTTCTTC,CATSEWGAGKEEQFF
.,11,TRBV24-1,TRBJ1-2,many,TGTGCCACCAGTGATTGGGACGGCTACACCTTC,CATSDWDGYTF
.,15,TRBV29-1,TRBJ2-3,.,TGCAGCGTTGTACCGCCACCGTCGAACACAGATACGCAGTATTTT,CSVVPPPSNTDTQYF
TRBD1,13,TRBV9,TRBJ1-4,.,TGTGCCAGCACAGGACAGGGGGCAGAAAAACTGTTTTTT,CASTGQGAEKLFF
.,9,TRBV25-1,TRBJ1-2,many,TGTGGACCTAACTATGGCTACACCTTC,CGPNYGYTF
TRBD2,16,TRBV10-3,TRBJ2-5,.,TGTGCCATTGGTAATTCCGGGACTAGCGTCAAAGAGACCCAGTACTTC,CAIGNSGTSVKETQYF
.,14,TRBV9,TRBJ1-6,medium-sized,TGTGCCAGCAGCGTAGGACAGGAGAATTCACCCCTCCACTTT,CASSVGQENSPLHF
.,14,TRBV9,TRBJ2-2,.,TGTGCCAGCAGCGTAGAGGGGCGACCCGGGGAGCTGTTTTTT,CASSVEGRPGELFF
TRBD2,13,TRBV9,TRBJ2-1,.,TGTGCCAGCAGCGTAGGACTAGCTGATGAGCAGTTCTTC,CASSVGLADEQFF
TRBD1,14,TRBV6-5,TRBJ1-2,.,TGTGCCAGCAGCCAGACAGGGGGCAAGTATGGCTACACCTTC,CASSQTGGKYGYTF
.,13,TRBV6-6,TRBJ1-2,.,TGTGCCAGCAGTCCCGTGGATTGGCATGGCTACACCTTC,CASSPVDWHGYTF
TRBD1,13,TRBV7-3,TRBJ1-5,.,TGTGCCAGCGCGGGACAGGGGGCTCAGCCCCAGCATTTT,CASAGQGAQPQHF
.,14,TRBV12-3/TRBV12-4,TRBJ1-6,.,TGTGCCAGCAGTTATAGGGGGGAAGCATCACCCCTCCACTTT,CASSYRGEASPLHF
.,12,TRBV2,TRBJ2-1,.,TGTGCCAGCGGGGAAAGCTACAATGAGCAGTTCTTC,CASGESYNEQFF
.,16,TRBV19,TRBJ1-2,.,TGTGCCAGTAGTATAGCGGTTCGGCAGGACTACTATGGCTACACCTTC,CASSIAVRQDYYGYTF
.,12,TRBV10-3,TRBJ2-3,.,TGTGCCATCGGTCTCCCAAGGGGCACGCAGTATTTT,CAIGLPRGTQYF
.,15,TRBV6-5,TRBJ1-1,.,TGTGCCAGCAGTTACTCGAAGCTGGGGAACACTGAAGCTTTCTTT,CASSYSKLGNTEAFF
.,12,TRBV20-1,TRBJ2-3,.,TGCAGTGCTAGAGATGTGTCCGCCAGTCCGTATTTT,CSARDVSASPYF
.,14,TRBV9,TRBJ2-1,.,TGTGCCAGCAGCCCTACTGAGGGTATCGATGAGCAGTTCTTC,CASSPTEGIDEQFF
TRBD2,15,TRBV5-1,TRBJ2-1,many,TGCGCCAGCAGCCCCGGGACTAGCGGGAGGACTGAGCAGTTCTTC,CASSPGTSGRTEQFF
TRBD2,16,TRBV20-1,TRBJ2-3,.,TGCAGTGCTAGCTTAGGACTAGCGGGGGGCCCAGATACGCAGTATTTT,CSASLGLAGGPDTQYF
TRBD2,20,TRBV7-9,TRBJ2-5,.,TGTGCCAGCGGACCTAGCGGGGGGGTATGTCTCTGGAGTGGACTTGAGACCCAGTACTTC,CASGPSGGVCLWSGLETQYF
.,13,TRBV9,TRBJ2-1,.,TGTGCCAGCAGCGTAGCAATCCATGGTGAGCAGTTCTTC,CASSVAIHGEQFF
.,12,TRBV2,TRBJ2-7,few,TGTGCCAGCATACTCCGTCGGGAAGAGCAGTACTTC,CASILRREEQYF
.,15,TRBV7-3,TRBJ1-1,.,TGTGCCAGCAGCTTATTCGGGGTTGGAGCCTCTGAAGCTTTCTTT,CASSLFGVGASEAFF